One sample yielded the 31 T cell receptor beta chains listed below, sequenced in a study of blood T cell repertoires in COVID-19. Assay used: immunoSEQ multiplex PCR; TCRdb lists only in-frame clones, some missing. The sample has 9,000 to 15,000 clones; around 71% are singletons. The material sequenced was peripheral blood. Source of these receptors: a man in his 60s with COVID-19, enrolled during active disease.

This sequence joins TRBV2 and TRBJ1-4, with D tentatively TRBD1 (6 bases). Deletions cut 6 bases from V and 11 bases from J, with 16 bases between. Germline V gene data show CDR1 as SNHLY and CDR2 as FYNNEI. This CDR3 is 13 amino acids long. CDR3 amino acids: CASSPPTGRKLFF. The CDR3 nucleotides are TGTGCCAGCAGCCCTCCCACAGGGCGCAAACTGTTTTTT.

V is TRBV30 and J is TRBJ1-4, with D perhaps TRBD1 (6 bases). Per germline, CDR1 GTSNPN and CDR2 SVGIG (reference sequence). The germline V and J ends were trimmed by 2 bases and 6 bases, with 10 bases remaining between them. This CDR3 spans 13 amino acids. This CDR3 reads CAWSWTVHEKLFF. The CDR3 nucleotides are TGTGCCTGGAGTTGGACAGTACATGAAAAACTGTTTTTT.

CDR3: CASSLNLFSGGNEQFF. The DNA of the CDR3 is TGTGCCAGCAGCTTAAATCTCTTTAGCGGAGGGAATGAGCAGTTCTTC. The chain carries TRBV7-2 and TRBJ2-1; possible D gene TRBD2, 6 bases. This CDR3 comprises 16 residues. Trimming took 2 bases from V and 7 from J, leaving 18 bases between them. From germline, CDR1 is SGHTA and CDR2 FQGNSA. Full variable domain (remainder filled in from reference TRBV7-2 and TRBJ2-1): GAGVSQSPSNKVTEKGKDVELRCDPISGHTALYWYRQSLGQGLEFLIYFQGNSAPDKSGLPSDRFSAERTGGSVSTLTIQRTQQEDSAVYLCASSLNLFSGGNEQFFGPGTRLTVL.

This clone came up a few times. The rearrangement links TRBV9 to TRBJ2-5, with D possibly matching TRBD1 (6 bases). V was cut by 3 bases and J by 1 base, with 7 bases left in between. The germline CDR1 and CDR2 sequences are SGDLS and YYNGEE. The CDR3 has 13 residues. CDR3 nucleotides: TGTGCCAGCAGCGGGACAGTCCAAGAGACCCAGTACTTC. Its translation is CASSGTVQETQYF.

The chain's CDR3 is CASSLGRGYASTDTQYF. In DNA form, the CDR3 reads TGTGCCAGCAGCCTTGGAAGGGGGTATGCTAGCACAGATACGCAGTATTTT. The chain links TRBV5-5 to TRBJ2-3, with D possibly being TRBD1 (6 bases). The CDR3 covers 17 residues. Germline lookup yields CDR1 SGHKS and CDR2 YYEKEE (reference sequence). Trimming took 4 bases from V and 0 from J, leaving 18 bases between them. Filled out from reference TRBV5-5 and TRBJ2-3, the complete variable domain reads DAGVTQSPTHLIKTRGQQVTLRCSPISGHKSVSWYQQVLGQGPQFIFQYYEKEERGRGNFPDRFSARQFPNYSSELNVNALLLGDSALYLCASSLGRGYASTDTQYFGPGTRLTVL.

This chain links TRBV7-2 with TRBJ2-2; D unclear. The CDR3 runs 14 residues. Germline assignment: CDR1 SGHTA and CDR2 FQGNSA. V shed 0 bases and J shed 6 bases, with 8 bases lying between them. Here the CDR3 reads CASSLAFLAGELFF. In nucleotides, the CDR3 is TGTGCCAGCAGCTTAGCATTCCTCGCCGGGGAGCTGTTTTTT.

The chain combines TRBV11-1 with TRBJ2-2; no definite D call. Germline V gene sequence: CDR1 SGHAT, CDR2 FQDESV (reference sequence). Trimming shortened V by 11 bases and J by 3 bases, and 10 bases separated the two germline ends. CDR3 length: 12 amino acids. The CDR3 loop reads CAGTTDTGELFF. In nucleotides, the CDR3 is TGTGCCGGCACCACAGACACCGGGGAGCTGTTTTTT.

V and J are TRBV12-3 or TRBV12-4 and TRBJ1-2; maybe TRBD1 (6 bases). The CDR3 has 13 residues. V was clipped by 2 bases and J by 9 bases, with 13 bases between them. CDR3 bases: TGTGCCAGCAGTTTACGGACAGATGTGAGCTACACCTTC. Protein product: CASSLRTDVSYTF.

This chain links TRBV27 with TRBJ2-2, with 12 bases identical to TRBD2. V shed 5 bases, J shed 3 bases, and the junction held 7 bases outside the gene matches. Germline-derived CDR1 and CDR2 are MNHEY and SMNVEV (reference sequence). This CDR3 contains 17 residues. CDR3 coding DNA: TGTGCCAGCAGTAACCTAGCGGGGGGGCCTGACACCGGGGAGCTGTTTTTT. It codes for CASSNLAGGPDTGELFF.

This sequence joins TRBV19 and TRBJ1-1; TRBD1 is a possible D gene (5 bases). Germline V gives CDR1 LNHDA, CDR2 SQIVND (reference sequence). The CDR3 has 18 amino acids. With 3 bases removed from V and 1 base from J, the gap between germline ends came to 21 bases. The CDR3 DNA reads as TGTGCCAGTAGTATTATCACGGGAAAGGGGAGGGGGAACACTGAAGCTTTCTTT. Protein product: CASSIITGKGRGNTEAFF.

V is TRBV7-8 and J is TRBJ2-7, with a possible D match to TRBD2 (5 bases). Germline CDR1 reads SGHVS; CDR2 reads FQNEAQ. V was trimmed by 3 bases and J by 0 bases, leaving 12 bases between them. The CDR3 extends over 15 amino acids. The CDR3 bases are TGTGCCAGCAGCTTCGGGATGGCCAGCTCCTACGAGCAGTACGTC. Protein sequence: CASSFGMASSYEQYV.

V usage is TRBV19 and J usage is TRBJ2-1; TRBD1 aligns across 9 bases. Germline CDR1 reads LNHDA; CDR2 reads SQIVND (reference sequence). V shed 3 bases, J shed 5 bases, and the junction held 2 bases outside the gene matches. The CDR3 runs to 14 residues. CDR3 DNA sequence: TGTGCCAGTAGTATCGGGACAGGGAACAATGAGCAGTTCTTC. Its protein is CASSIGTGNNEQFF.

This chain uses TRBV6-5 with TRBJ1-2; 10 nucleotides match TRBD1. The CDR3 covers 16 residues. J was trimmed by 1 base and V by 2 bases; bases with no gene match: 4. The germline gives CDR1 MNHEY, CDR2 SVGAGI. The CDR3: CASSYLTGGLNYGYTF. The CDR3 DNA follows: TGTGCCAGCAGTTACCTGACAGGGGGCCTTAACTATGGCTACACCTTC.

The V call is TRBV7-9, the J call TRBJ2-1; 9 nucleotides line up with TRBD1. This CDR3 contains 13 residues. The junction had 5 bases not matched to a gene; V was cut back by 5 bases and J by 9 bases. CDR1 and CDR2 from the germline V gene are SEHNR and FQNEAQ (reference sequence). The CDR3 protein is CASSQDRGGEQFF. The CDR3 nucleotides are TGTGCCAGCAGCCAGGACAGGGGAGGTGAGCAGTTCTTC. The whole variable domain, filled in from reference TRBV7-9 and TRBJ2-1, reads DTGVSQNPRHKITKRGQNVTFRCDPISEHNRLYWYRQTLGQGPEFLTYFQNEAQLEKSRLLSDRFSAERPKGSFSTLEIQRTEQGDSAMYLCASSQDRGGEQFFGPGTRLTVL.

V usage is TRBV6-5 and J usage is TRBJ2-5, with D maybe TRBD1 (5 bases). The CDR3 covers 15 residues. From germline, CDR1 is MNHEY and CDR2 SVGAGI. With 3 bases removed from V and 8 bases from J, the gap between germline ends came to 19 bases. The CDR3 loop is CASSYRGAVQKTQYF. Written as DNA, the CDR3 is TGTGCCAGCAGTTATAGGGGTGCAGTCCAAAAAACCCAGTACTTC.

This sequence joins TRBV29-1 and TRBJ1-4; D unresolved. V dropped 1 base and J dropped 4 bases, with 7 bases sitting between them. The CDR3 sequence is 13 residues long. Looked up from germline, CDR1 is SQVTM and CDR2 is ANQGSEA. CDR3 amino acids: CSVEGGFNEKLFF. The CDR3 region has the DNA TGCAGCGTTGAAGGAGGGTTTAATGAAAAACTGTTTTTT.

CDR3 protein: CASSLGDRGLYEQYF. CDR3 DNA sequence: TGTGCCAGCAGCTTGGGCGACAGGGGGTTGTACGAGCAGTACTTC. V is TRBV5-6 and J is TRBJ2-7; 9 bases fit TRBD1. Germline V lookup: CDR1 SGHDT, CDR2 YYEEEE. The CDR3 runs to 15 residues. The V segment lost 0 bases and the J segment 4 bases; nucleotides outside the gene matches: 5.

This clone was detected only a few times. The V call is TRBV11-3, the J call TRBJ1-6; D call uncertain. The V end was cut by 3 bases, the J end by 10 bases, with 7 bases between. CDR3 size: 12 residues. Looked up from germline, CDR1 is SGHNT and CDR2 is YENEEA. CDR3 loop: CASSFGESPLHF. The CDR3 DNA is TGTGCCAGCAGCTTCGGGGAGTCACCCCTCCACTTT.

The chain has TRBV18 and TRBJ2-1; TRBD2 matches at 7 bases. Trimming took 4 bases from V and 0 from J; bases not matched to a gene: 9. The CDR3 is 17 amino acids. Germline CDR1 KGHSH, CDR2 LQKENI. The CDR3 reads CASSLGGRGTSYNEQFF. For the CDR3, the DNA is TGTGCCAGCTCACTCGGGGGGAGGGGAACCTCCTACAATGAGCAGTTCTTC.

The rearrangement links TRBV29-1 to TRBJ1-1; no reliable D call. The germline V gene encodes CDR1 SQVTM and CDR2 ANQGSEA. This CDR3 is built from 15 residues. V lost 6 bases to trimming and J lost 2 bases, with 19 bases between them. The CDR3 here is CSVGSFTAGNTEAFF. The CDR3 DNA reads as TGCAGCGTCGGGTCGTTCACAGCGGGAAACACTGAAGCTTTCTTT. Complete variable domain (other parts from reference TRBV29-1 and TRBJ1-1): SAVISQKPSRDICQRGTSLTIQCQVDSQVTMMFWYRQQPGQSLTLIATANQGSEATYESGFVIDKFPISRPNLTFSTLTVSNMSPEDSSIYLCSVGSFTAGNTEAFFGQGTRLTVV.

The chain carries TRBV7-9 and TRBJ1-4; weak D call: TRBD1 (5 bases). Germline assignment: CDR1 SEHNR and CDR2 FQNEAQ (reference sequence). V lost 5 bases to trimming and J lost 5 bases, with 12 bases between them. This CDR3 contains 14 residues. The CDR3, as DNA: TGTGCCAGCAGCATAGGGACGGGGAATGAAAAACTGTTTTTT. This translates into CASSIGTGNEKLFF.

The chain joins TRBV5-1 to TRBJ2-7, with a weak D call TRBD1 (6 bases). Germline V gives CDR1 SGHRS, CDR2 YFSETQ. The CDR3 extends over 16 amino acids. Between the trimmed V and J ends, which lost 0 bases and 3 bases, there was a span of 16 bases. The CDR3 sequence is CASSLAGAGAGYEQYF. The CDR3 DNA sequence: TGCGCCAGCAGCTTGGCCGGTGCAGGGGCGGGCTACGAGCAGTACTTC. Drawing the rest from reference TRBV5-1 and TRBJ2-7, the complete variable domain is KAGVTQTPRYLIKTRGQQVTLSCSPISGHRSVSWYQQTPGQGLQFLFEYFSETQRNKGNFPGRFSGRQFSNSRSEMNVSTLELGDSALYLCASSLAGAGAGYEQYFGPGTRLTVT.

The chain employs TRBV9 and TRBJ1-2, with 9 bases matching TRBD1. This CDR3 has 19 residues. Germline CDR1 SGDLS, CDR2 YYNGEE. The ends lost 3 bases at V and 5 bases at J; junction bases unmatched: 20. The CDR3 here is CASSASPGTGSFGVYGYTF. Written as DNA, the CDR3 is TGTGCCAGCAGCGCCTCGCCCGGGACAGGGAGCTTCGGGGTATATGGCTACACCTTC.

This clone was counted a few times. The chain carries TRBV7-6 and TRBJ1-3; possibly TRBD1 for D (5 bases). The germline V gene encodes CDR1 SGHVS and CDR2 FNYEAQ. The CDR3 has 17 residues. Trimming shortened V by 0 bases and J by 0 bases, and 12 bases separated the two germline ends. CDR3 in DNA: TGTGCCAGCAGCTTAGCGCATTGGACAAGCTCTGGAAACACCATATATTTT. Protein sequence: CASSLAHWTSSGNTIYF.

The V gene is TRBV20-1, the J gene TRBJ2-7; D uncertain. The CDR3 covers 11 residues. Deletions cut 4 bases from V and 6 bases from J, with 10 bases between. Germline assignment: CDR1 DFQATT and CDR2 SNEGSKA (reference sequence). The CDR3 is CSATQVGEQYF. For the CDR3, the DNA is TGCAGTGCTACCCAGGTGGGCGAGCAGTACTTC.

V usage is TRBV7-9 and J usage is TRBJ1-4; 7 positions match TRBD1. The V and J ends lost 5 bases and 3 bases, in that order; junction bases with no gene match: 9. The length of the CDR3 is 16 residues. Germline values: CDR1 SEHNR, CDR2 FQNEAQ (reference sequence). The DNA for the CDR3 is TGTGCCAGCAGCGAGCTCCTGGGACAGCCTAATGAAAAACTGTTTTTT. This sequence encodes CASSELLGQPNEKLFF.

The rearrangement joins TRBV18 to TRBJ1-4, with D unresolved. V was cut by 1 base and J by 6 bases, with 12 bases left in between. Germline CDR1 is KGHSH and CDR2 is LQKENI. The CDR3 consists of 15 residues. CDR3 sequence: CASSPRWEVDEKLFF. As DNA, the CDR3 is TGTGCCAGCTCACCACGTTGGGAGGTGGATGAAAAACTGTTTTTT.

The CDR3: CASTQGLETEAFF. Here the CDR3 DNA reads TGTGCCAGCACTCAGGGATTGGAAACTGAAGCTTTCTTT. V usage is TRBV2 and J usage is TRBJ1-1, with a tentative D call TRBD1 (5 bases). This CDR3 spans 13 amino acids. Trimming stripped 7 bases from V and 5 bases from J, with 14 bases between. From germline, CDR1 is SNHLY and CDR2 FYNNEI.

As for this clone: One end of the junction varies from germline; a read error may be responsible. The V gene is TRBV7-9, the J gene TRBJ2-7; 8 bases align to TRBD2. From germline, CDR1 is SEHNR and CDR2 FQNEAQ (reference sequence). The CDR3 runs 18 residues. The CDR3 coding sequence is TGCCCCAGCCGCTTCGGGGGCGGCGCGGGGGGCGCATCCTACGAGCAGTACTTC. Its translation is CPSRFGGGAGGASYEQYF.

This clone is judged medium-sized. The chain employs TRBV5-1 and TRBJ2-5, with 8 bases fitting TRBD2. V was clipped by 0 bases and J by 1 base; unmatched bases: 5. The CDR3 sequence is 16 residues long. Germline V gene data show CDR1 as SGHRS and CDR2 as YFSETQ. CDR3 sequence reads: CASSLAVAGRQETQYF. For the CDR3, the DNA is TGCGCCAGCAGCTTGGCCGTAGCGGGGCGCCAAGAGACCCAGTACTTC.

The chain's CDR3 is CASARGYGNTIYF. The CDR3 coding sequence is TGTGCCAGCGCAAGGGGCTATGGAAACACCATATATTTT. The chain has TRBV5-5 and TRBJ1-3; TRBD1 might be the D (5 bases). Trimming cost V 7 bases and J 3 bases, with 11 bases left between them. The germline gives CDR1 SGHKS, CDR2 YYEKEE (reference sequence). The CDR3 sequence is 13 residues long.